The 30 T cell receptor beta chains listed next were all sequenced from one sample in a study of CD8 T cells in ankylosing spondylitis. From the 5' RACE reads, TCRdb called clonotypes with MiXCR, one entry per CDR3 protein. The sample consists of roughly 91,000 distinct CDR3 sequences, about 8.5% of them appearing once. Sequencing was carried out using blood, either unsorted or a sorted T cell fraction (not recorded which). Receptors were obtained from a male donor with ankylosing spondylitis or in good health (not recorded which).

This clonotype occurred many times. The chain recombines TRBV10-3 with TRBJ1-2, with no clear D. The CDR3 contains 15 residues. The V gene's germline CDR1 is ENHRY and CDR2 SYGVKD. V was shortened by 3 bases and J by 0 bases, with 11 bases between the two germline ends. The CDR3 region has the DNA TGTGCCATCAGTGACGACACAACCCCTAACTATGGCTACACCTTC. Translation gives CAISDDTTPNYGYTF.

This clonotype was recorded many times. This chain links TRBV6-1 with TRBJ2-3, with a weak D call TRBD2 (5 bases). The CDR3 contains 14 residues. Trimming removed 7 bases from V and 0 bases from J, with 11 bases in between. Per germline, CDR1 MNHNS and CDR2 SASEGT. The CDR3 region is CASTVSGSTDTQYF. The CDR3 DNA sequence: TGTGCCAGCACCGTCAGCGGAAGCACAGATACGCAGTATTTT.

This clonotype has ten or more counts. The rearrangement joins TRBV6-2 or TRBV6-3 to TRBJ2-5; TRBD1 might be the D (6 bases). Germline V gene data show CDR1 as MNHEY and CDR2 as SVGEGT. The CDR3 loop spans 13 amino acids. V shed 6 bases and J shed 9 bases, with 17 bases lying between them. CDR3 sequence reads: CASRWAFPGAQYF. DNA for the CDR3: TGTGCCAGCAGGTGGGCCTTCCCAGGGGCCCAGTACTTC.

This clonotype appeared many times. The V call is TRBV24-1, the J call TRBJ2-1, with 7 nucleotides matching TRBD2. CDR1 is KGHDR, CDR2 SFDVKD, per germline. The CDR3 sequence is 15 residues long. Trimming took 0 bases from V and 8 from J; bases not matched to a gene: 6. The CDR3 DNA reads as TGTGCCACCAGTGATTTGGGCGGGGGATTGGATGAGCAGTTCTTC. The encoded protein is CATSDLGGGLDEQFF.

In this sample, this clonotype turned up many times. For the CDR3, the DNA is TGTGCCAGCAGTGCATATGAAGAGACCCAGTACTTC. It codes for CASSAYEETQYF. The chain is built from TRBV12-3 or TRBV12-4 and TRBJ2-5; no clear D. V shed 5 bases and J shed 3 bases, with 7 bases lying between them. The CDR3 has 12 amino acids.

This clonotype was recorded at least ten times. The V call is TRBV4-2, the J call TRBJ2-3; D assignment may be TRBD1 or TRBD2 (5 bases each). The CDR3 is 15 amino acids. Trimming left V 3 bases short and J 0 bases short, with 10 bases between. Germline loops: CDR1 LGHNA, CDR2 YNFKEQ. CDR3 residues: CASSHPRGSTDTQYF. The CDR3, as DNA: TGTGCCAGCAGCCATCCCCGGGGCAGCACAGATACGCAGTATTTT.

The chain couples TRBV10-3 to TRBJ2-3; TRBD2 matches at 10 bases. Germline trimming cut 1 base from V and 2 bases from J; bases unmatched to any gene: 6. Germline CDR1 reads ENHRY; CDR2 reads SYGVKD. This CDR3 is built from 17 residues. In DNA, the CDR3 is TGTGCCATCAGTGAGTTTCGACTAGCGGGCCCCACAGATACGCAGTATTTT. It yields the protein CAISEFRLAGPTDTQYF.

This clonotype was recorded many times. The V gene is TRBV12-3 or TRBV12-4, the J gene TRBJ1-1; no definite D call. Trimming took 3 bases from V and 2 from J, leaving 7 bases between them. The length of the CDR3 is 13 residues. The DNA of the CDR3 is TGTGCCAGCAGTTTTACAGTTAACACTGAAGCTTTCTTT. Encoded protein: CASSFTVNTEAFF.

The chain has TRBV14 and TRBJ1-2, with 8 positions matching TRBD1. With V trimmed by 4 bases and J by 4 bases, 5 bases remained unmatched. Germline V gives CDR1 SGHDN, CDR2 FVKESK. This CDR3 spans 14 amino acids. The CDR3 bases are TGTGCCAGCAGCCCGGACAGGGCGTTCTATGGCTACACCTTC. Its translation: CASSPDRAFYGYTF.

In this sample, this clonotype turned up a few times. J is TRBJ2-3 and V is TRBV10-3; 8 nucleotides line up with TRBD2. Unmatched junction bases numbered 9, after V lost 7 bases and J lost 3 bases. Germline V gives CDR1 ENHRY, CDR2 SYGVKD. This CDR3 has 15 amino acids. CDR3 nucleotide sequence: TGTGCCATCACCTCAGGGGCTAGCGGGACAGATACGCAGTATTTT. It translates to CAITSGASGTDTQYF.

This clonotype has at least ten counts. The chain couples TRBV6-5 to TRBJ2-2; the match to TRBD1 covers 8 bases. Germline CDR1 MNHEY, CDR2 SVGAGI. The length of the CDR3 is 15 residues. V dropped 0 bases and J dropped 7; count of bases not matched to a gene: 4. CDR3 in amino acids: CASSYSTGAGGELFF. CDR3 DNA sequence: TGTGCCAGCAGTTACTCGACAGGGGCAGGCGGGGAGCTGTTTTTT.

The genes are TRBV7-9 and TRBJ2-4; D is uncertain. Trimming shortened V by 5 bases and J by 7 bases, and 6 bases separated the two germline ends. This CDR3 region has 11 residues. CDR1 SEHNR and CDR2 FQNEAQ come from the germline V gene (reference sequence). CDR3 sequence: CASSPSNIQYF. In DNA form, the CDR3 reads TGTGCCAGCAGCCCGAGCAACATTCAGTACTTC. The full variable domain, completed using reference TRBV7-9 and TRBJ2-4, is DTGVSQNPRHKITKRGQNVTFRCDPISEHNRLYWYRQTLGQGPEFLTYFQNEAQLEKSRLLSDRFSAERPKGSFSTLEIQRTEQGDSAMYLCASSPSNIQYFGAGTRLSVL.

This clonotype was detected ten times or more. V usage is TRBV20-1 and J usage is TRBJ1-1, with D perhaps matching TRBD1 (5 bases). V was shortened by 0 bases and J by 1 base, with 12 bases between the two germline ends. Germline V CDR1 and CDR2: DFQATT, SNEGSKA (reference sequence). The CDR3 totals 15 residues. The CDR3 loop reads CSARDPGGTNTEAFF. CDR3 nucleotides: TGCAGTGCTAGAGATCCGGGGGGAACGAACACTGAAGCTTTCTTT.

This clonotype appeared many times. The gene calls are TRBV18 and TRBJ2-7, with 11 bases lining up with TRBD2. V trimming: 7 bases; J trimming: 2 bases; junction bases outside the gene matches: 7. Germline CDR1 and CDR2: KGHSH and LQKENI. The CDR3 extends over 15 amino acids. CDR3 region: CASFTTSGEPYEQYF. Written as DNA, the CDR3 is TGTGCCAGCTTCACGACTAGCGGGGAACCCTACGAGCAGTACTTC.

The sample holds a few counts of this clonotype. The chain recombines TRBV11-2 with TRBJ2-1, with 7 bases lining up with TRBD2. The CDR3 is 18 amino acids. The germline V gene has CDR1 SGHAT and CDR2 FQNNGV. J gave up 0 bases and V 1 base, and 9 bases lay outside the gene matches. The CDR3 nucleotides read TGTGCCAGCAGCTTAGGGCATAAAACTAGCGTCTCCTACAATGAGCAGTTCTTC. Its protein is CASSLGHKTSVSYNEQFF.

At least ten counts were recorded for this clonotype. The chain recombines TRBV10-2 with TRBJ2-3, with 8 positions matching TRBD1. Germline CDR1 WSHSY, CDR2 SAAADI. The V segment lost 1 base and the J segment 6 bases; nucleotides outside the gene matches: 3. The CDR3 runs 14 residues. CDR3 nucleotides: TGCGCCAGCAGTGAGTTGGACAGGGTGGATACGCAGTATTTT. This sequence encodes CASSELDRVDTQYF.

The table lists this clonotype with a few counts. The CDR3 loop is CASSQEGQGGDGYTF. CDR3 DNA sequence: TGCGCCAGCAGCCAAGAAGGACAGGGTGGGGATGGCTACACCTTC. This chain joins TRBV4-3 and TRBJ1-2; 8 nucleotides agree with TRBD1. Trimming cost V 0 bases and J 6 bases; bases outside gene matches: 6. Germline assignment: CDR1 LGHNA and CDR2 YSLEER. This CDR3 has 15 residues.

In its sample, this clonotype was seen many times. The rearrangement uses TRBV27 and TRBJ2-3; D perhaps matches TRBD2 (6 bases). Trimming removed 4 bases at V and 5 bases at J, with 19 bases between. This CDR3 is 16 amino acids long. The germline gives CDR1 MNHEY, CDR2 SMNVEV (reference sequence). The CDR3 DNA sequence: TGTGCCAGCAGTTCAGCGTACCGGGAGTTTCAAGATACGCAGTATTTT. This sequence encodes CASSSAYREFQDTQYF.

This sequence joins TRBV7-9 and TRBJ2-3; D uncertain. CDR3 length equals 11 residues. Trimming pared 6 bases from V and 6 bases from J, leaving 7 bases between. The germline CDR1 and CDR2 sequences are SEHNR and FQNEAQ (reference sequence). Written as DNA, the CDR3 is TGTGCCAGCAGATTGATGGATACGCAGTATTTT. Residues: CASRLMDTQYF.

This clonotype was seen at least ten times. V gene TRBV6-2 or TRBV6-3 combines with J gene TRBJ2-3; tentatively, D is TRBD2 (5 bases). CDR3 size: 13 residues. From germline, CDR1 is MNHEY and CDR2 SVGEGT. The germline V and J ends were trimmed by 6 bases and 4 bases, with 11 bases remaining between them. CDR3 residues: CASRVGVADTQYF. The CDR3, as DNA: TGTGCCAGCAGGGTCGGGGTAGCAGATACGCAGTATTTT.

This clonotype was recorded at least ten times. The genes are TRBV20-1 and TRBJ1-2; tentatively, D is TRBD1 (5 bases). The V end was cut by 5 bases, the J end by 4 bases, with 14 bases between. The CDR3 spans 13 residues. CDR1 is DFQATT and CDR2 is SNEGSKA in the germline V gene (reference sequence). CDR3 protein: CSARPPGLYGYTF. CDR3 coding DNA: TGCAGTGCTCGTCCCCCGGGACTCTATGGCTACACCTTC.

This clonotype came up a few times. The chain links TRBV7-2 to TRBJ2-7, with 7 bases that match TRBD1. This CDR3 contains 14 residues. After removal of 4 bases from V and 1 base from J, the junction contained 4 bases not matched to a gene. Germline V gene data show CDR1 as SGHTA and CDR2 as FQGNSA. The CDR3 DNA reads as TGTGCCAGCAGCTCCCGGGACAGATCCTACGAGCAGTACTTC. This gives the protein CASSSRDRSYEQYF.

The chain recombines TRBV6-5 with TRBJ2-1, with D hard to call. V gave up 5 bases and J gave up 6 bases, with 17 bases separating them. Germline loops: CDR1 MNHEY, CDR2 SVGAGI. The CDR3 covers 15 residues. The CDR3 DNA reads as TGTGCCAGCAGTCGAGCTGTGAGACATGGCAATGAGCAGTTCTTC. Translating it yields CASSRAVRHGNEQFF.

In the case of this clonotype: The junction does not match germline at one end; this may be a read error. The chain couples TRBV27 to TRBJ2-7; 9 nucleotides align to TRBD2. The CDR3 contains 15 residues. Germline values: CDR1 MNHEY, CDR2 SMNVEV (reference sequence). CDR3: CTSSYLAGDMYVQYF. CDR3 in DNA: TGTACCAGCAGTTATTTAGCGGGAGATATGTACGTGCAGTACTTC.

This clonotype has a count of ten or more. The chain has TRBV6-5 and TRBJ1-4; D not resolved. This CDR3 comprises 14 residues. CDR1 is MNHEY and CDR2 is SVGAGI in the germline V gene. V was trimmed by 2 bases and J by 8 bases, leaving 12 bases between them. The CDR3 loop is CASSYRDIAEKLFF. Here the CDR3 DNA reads TGTGCCAGCAGTTACCGGGATATTGCCGAAAAACTGTTTTTT.

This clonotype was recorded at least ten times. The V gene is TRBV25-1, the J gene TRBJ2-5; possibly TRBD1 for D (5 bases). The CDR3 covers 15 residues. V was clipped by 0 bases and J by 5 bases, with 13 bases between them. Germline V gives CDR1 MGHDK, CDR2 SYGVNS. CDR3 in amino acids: CASSEYRGVEETQYF. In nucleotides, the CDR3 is TGTGCCAGCAGTGAATATAGGGGTGTAGAGGAGACCCAGTACTTC.

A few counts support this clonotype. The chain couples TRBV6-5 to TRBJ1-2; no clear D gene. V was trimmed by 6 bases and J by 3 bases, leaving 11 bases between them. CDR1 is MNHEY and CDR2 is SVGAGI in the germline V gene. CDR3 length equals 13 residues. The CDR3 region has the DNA TGTGCCAGCAGCCCACGGCCGGACTATGGCTACACCTTC. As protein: CASSPRPDYGYTF.

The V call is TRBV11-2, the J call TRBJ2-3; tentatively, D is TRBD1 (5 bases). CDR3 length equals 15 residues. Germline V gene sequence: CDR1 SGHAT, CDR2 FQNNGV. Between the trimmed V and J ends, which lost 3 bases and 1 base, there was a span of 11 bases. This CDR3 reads CASSFQVQGTDTQYF. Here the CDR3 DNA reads TGTGCCAGCAGCTTTCAGGTACAGGGCACAGATACGCAGTATTTT.

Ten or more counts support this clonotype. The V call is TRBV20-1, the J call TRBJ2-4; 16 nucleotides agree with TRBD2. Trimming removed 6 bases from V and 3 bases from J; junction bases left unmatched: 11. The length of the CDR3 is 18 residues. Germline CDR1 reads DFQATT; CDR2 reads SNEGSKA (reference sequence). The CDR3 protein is CSAAVGTSGGAGKNIQYF. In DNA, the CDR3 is TGCAGTGCCGCAGTCGGGACTAGCGGGGGGGCGGGCAAAAACATTCAGTACTTC.

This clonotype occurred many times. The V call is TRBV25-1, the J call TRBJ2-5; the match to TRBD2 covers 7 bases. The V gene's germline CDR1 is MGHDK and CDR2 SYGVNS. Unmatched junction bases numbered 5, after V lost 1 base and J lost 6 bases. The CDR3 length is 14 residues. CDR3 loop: CASSEWEGIQTQYF. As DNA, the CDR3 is TGTGCCAGCAGTGAATGGGAGGGGATCCAGACCCAGTACTTC.